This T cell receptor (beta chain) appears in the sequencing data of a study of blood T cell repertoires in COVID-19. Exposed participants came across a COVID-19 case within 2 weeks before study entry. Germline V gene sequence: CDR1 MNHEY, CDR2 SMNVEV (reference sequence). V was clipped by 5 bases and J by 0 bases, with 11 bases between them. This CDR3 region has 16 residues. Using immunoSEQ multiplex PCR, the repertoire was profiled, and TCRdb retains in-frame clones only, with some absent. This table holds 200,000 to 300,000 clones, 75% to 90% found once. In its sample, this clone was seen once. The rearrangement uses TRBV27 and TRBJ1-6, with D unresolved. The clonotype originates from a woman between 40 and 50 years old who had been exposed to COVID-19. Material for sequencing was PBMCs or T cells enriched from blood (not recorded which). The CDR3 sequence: CASSQLVGSYNSPLHF. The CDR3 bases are TGTGCCAGCAGTCAACTAGTGGGCTCCTATAATTCACCCCTCCACTTT.